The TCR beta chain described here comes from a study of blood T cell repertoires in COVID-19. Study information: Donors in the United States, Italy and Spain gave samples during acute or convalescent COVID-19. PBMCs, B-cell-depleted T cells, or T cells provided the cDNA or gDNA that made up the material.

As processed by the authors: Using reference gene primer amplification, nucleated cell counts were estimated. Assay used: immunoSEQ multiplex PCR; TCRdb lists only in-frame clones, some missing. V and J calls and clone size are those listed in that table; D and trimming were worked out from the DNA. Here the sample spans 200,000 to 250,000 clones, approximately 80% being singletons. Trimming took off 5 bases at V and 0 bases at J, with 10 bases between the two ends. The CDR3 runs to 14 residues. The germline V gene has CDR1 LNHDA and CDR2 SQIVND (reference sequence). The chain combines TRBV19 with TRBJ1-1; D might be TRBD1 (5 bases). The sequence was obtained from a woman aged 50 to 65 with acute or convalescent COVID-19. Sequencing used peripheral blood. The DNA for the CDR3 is TGTGCCAGTAGTTCGACAGTCTTGAACACTGAAGCTTTCTTT. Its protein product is CASSSTVLNTEAFF.